These 24 T cell receptor beta chains came from one sample sequenced in a study of PD-1 blockade in classical Hodgkin lymphoma. Assay: immunoSEQ multiplex PCR; the TCRdb copy retains only in-frame clones and omits some. This table holds 25,000 to 30,000 clones, roughly 80% found once. This sample's time point: cycle 4 day 1 (C4D1), after around six weeks of nivolumab. Each of the patients experienced relapse following autologous stem cell transplantation, and their brentuximab vedotin exposure differed. CD4+ T cells were purified from thawed PBMCs by negative selection. The sequences come from CD4+ T cells from blood, collected before the fourth cycle of nivolumab. The receptor source for this set is a human donor with classical Hodgkin lymphoma.

The chain employs TRBV5-6 and TRBJ2-7; no firm D call. The CDR3 sequence is 14 residues long. Trimming left V 4 bases short and J 0 bases short, with 11 bases between. CDR1 is SGHDT and CDR2 is YYEEEE in the germline V gene. This CDR3 reads CASSTGLSSYEQYF. DNA of the CDR3: TGTGCCAGCAGCACTGGTTTGAGCTCCTACGAGCAGTACTTC.

The chain's CDR3 is CASSLADYGYTF. Written as DNA, the CDR3 is TGTGCCAGCAGCTTAGCGGATTATGGCTACACCTTC. The rearrangement links TRBV7-9 to TRBJ1-2; no reliable D call. The CDR3 is 12 amino acids. The germline V gene encodes CDR1 SEHNR and CDR2 FQNEAQ (reference sequence). Between the trimmed V and J ends, which lost 0 bases and 5 bases, there was a span of 4 bases.

The CDR3 protein is CASSLTGTGNGYTF. DNA for the CDR3: TGTGCCAGCAGCTTAACCGGGACAGGGAATGGCTACACCTTC. The genes are TRBV7-6 and TRBJ1-2; 9 bases match TRBD1. Germline V gene lookup returns CDR1 SGHVS and CDR2 FNYEAQ. The CDR3 is 14 amino acids. V dropped 2 bases and J dropped 6; count of bases not matched to a gene: 4.

This clone was picked up a small number of times. This chain joins TRBV29-1 and TRBJ1-2; 8 bases are shared with TRBD1. CDR3 length equals 13 residues. V trimming: 4 bases; J trimming: 7 bases; junction bases outside the gene matches: 8. Germline CDR1 and CDR2: SQVTM and ANQGSEA. CDR3 DNA sequence: TGCAGCGTTGCTCGGACAGGGAATCTTGGCTACACCTTC. Its translation is CSVARTGNLGYTF.

The V gene is TRBV14, the J gene TRBJ2-7; D perhaps matches TRBD2 (5 bases). The CDR3 sequence is 16 residues long. V lost 2 bases to trimming and J lost 3 bases, with 17 bases between them. Germline V gene data show CDR1 as SGHDN and CDR2 as FVKESK. The CDR3 nucleotides are TGTGCCAGCAGCCAACGGACGGGAAAGAAGTTCTACGAGCAGTACTTC. Translated, it gives CASSQRTGKKFYEQYF.

The chain links TRBV30 to TRBJ1-1, with D perhaps TRBD1 (5 bases). Germline CDR1 is GTSNPN and CDR2 is SVGIG (reference sequence). The CDR3 contains 11 residues. Deletions cut 8 bases from V and 0 bases from J, with 7 bases between. In DNA, the CDR3 is TGTGCCGGGGGGGTGAACACTGAAGCTTTCTTT. It is translated as CAGGVNTEAFF. Full variable domain (missing parts from reference TRBV30 and TRBJ1-1): SQTIHQWPATLVQPVGSPLSLECTVEGTSNPNLYWYRQAAGRGLQLLFYSVGIGQISSEVPQNLSASRPQDRQFILSSKKLLLSDSGFYLCAGGVNTEAFFGQGTRLTVV.

This sequence joins TRBV7-9 and TRBJ2-3; perhaps TRBD2 as D (5 bases). Per germline, CDR1 SEHNR and CDR2 FQNEAQ (reference sequence). V was cut by 6 bases and J by 1 base, with 8 bases left in between. CDR3 length: 13 amino acids. The CDR3 loop is CASSTRGTDTQYF. The CDR3 coding sequence is TGTGCCAGCAGTACTAGAGGCACAGATACGCAGTATTTT.

This clone was detected only once. V gene TRBV5-5 combines with J gene TRBJ2-3; TRBD2 might be the D (6 bases). The CDR3 runs 15 residues. CDR1 and CDR2 from the germline V gene are SGHKS and YYEKEE (reference sequence). V lost 5 bases and J lost 0, with 13 bases in between. CDR3 nucleotides: TGTGCCAGCAGGGGACTGTCCCTCAGCACAGATACGCAGTATTTT. Residues: CASRGLSLSTDTQYF.

V usage is TRBV5-1 and J usage is TRBJ1-2; no reliable D call. The CDR3 has 14 residues. Germline V gene data show CDR1 as SGHRS and CDR2 as YFSETQ. V dropped 0 bases and J dropped 6 bases, with 12 bases sitting between them. CDR3 region: CASSLGAPANGYTF. DNA for the CDR3: TGCGCCAGCAGCTTGGGGGCTCCGGCAAATGGCTACACCTTC.

The chain employs TRBV5-1 and TRBJ2-7; 7 nucleotides match TRBD1. Germline V lookup: CDR1 SGHRS, CDR2 YFSETQ. The CDR3 runs to 14 residues. V dropped 6 bases and J dropped 0; count of bases not matched to a gene: 6. CDR3 sequence (DNA): TGCGCCAGCACCGAGGACAGGCCCTCCTACGAGCAGTACTTC. Encoded protein: CASTEDRPSYEQYF. Complete variable domain (other parts from reference TRBV5-1 and TRBJ2-7): KAGVTQTPRYLIKTRGQQVTLSCSPISGHRSVSWYQQTPGQGLQFLFEYFSETQRNKGNFPGRFSGRQFSNSRSEMNVSTLELGDSALYLCASTEDRPSYEQYFGPGTRLTVT.

This clone was picked up a small number of times. The J gene is TRBJ1-6, the V gene TRBV6-1; D call uncertain. This CDR3 has 15 amino acids. Germline V gene lookup returns CDR1 MNHNS and CDR2 SASEGT. Trimming left V 11 bases short and J 2 bases short, with 16 bases between. The CDR3 coding sequence is TGTGCCGGTCCGCGGCGGCTACCCTATAATTCACCCCTCCACTTT. Its translation: CAGPRRLPYNSPLHF.

This chain joins TRBV19 and TRBJ2-5; D is possibly TRBD1 (7 bases). The CDR3 runs to 15 residues. Germline CDR1 LNHDA, CDR2 SQIVND (reference sequence). V was cut by 1 base and J by 5 bases, with 14 bases left in between. The CDR3 here is CASSIVGPGGETQYF. DNA of the CDR3: TGTGCCAGTAGTATAGTAGGGCCAGGGGGGGAGACCCAGTACTTC.

The CDR3 sequence: CASSGTFQETQYF. In DNA, the CDR3 is TGTGCCAGCAGCGGGACCTTCCAAGAGACCCAGTACTTC. J is TRBJ2-5 and V is TRBV11-2; D possibly uses TRBD1 or TRBD2 (5 bases each). V gave up 5 bases and J gave up 1 base, with 8 bases separating them. The CDR3 spans 13 residues. Germline CDR1 reads SGHAT; CDR2 reads FQNNGV.

This sequence joins TRBV7-9 and TRBJ1-6; D is unresolved. The CDR3 runs 14 residues. CDR1 is SEHNR, CDR2 FQNEAQ, per germline (reference sequence). V lost 4 bases, J lost 5 bases, and 9 bases lay in between. In DNA, the CDR3 is TGTGCCAGCAGCTCGACGGCGGATAATTCACCCCTCCACTTT. Translating it yields CASSSTADNSPLHF.

This clone was detected only once. The chain uses TRBV7-9 and TRBJ1-4, with D hard to call. The V gene's germline CDR1 is SEHNR and CDR2 FQNEAQ (reference sequence). V was clipped by 10 bases and J by 1 base, with 10 bases between them. The CDR3 runs to 13 residues. DNA of the CDR3: TGTGCCATTACGACTCAAACTAATGAAAAACTGTTTTTT. Translating it yields CAITTQTNEKLFF. Full variable domain (remainder filled in from reference TRBV7-9 and TRBJ1-4): DTGVSQNPRHKITKRGQNVTFRCDPISEHNRLYWYRQTLGQGPEFLTYFQNEAQLEKSRLLSDRFSAERPKGSFSTLEIQRTEQGDSAMYLCAITTQTNEKLFFGSGTQLSVL.

The chain joins TRBV30 to TRBJ2-3; D may match TRBD1 or TRBD2 (5 bases each). Trimming left V 6 bases short and J 0 bases short, with 13 bases between. Per germline, CDR1 GTSNPN and CDR2 SVGIG (reference sequence). The CDR3 runs 14 residues. CDR3 protein: CACPRDQSTDTQYF. The CDR3 bases are TGTGCCTGTCCCCGGGACCAAAGCACAGATACGCAGTATTTT. Full variable domain (rest looked up from reference TRBV30 and TRBJ2-3): SQTIHQWPATLVQPVGSPLSLECTVEGTSNPNLYWYRQAAGRGLQLLFYSVGIGQISSEVPQNLSASRPQDRQFILSSKKLLLSDSGFYLCACPRDQSTDTQYFGPGTRLTVL.

The V and J genes are TRBV9 and TRBJ2-2; unclear D gene. The CDR3 is 13 amino acids. Germline CDR1 is SGDLS and CDR2 is YYNGEE. V dropped 3 bases and J dropped 2 bases, with 5 bases sitting between them. CDR3 residues: CASSAFNTGELFF. In DNA form, the CDR3 reads TGTGCCAGCAGCGCCTTCAACACCGGGGAGCTGTTTTTT. Supplemented by reference TRBV9 and TRBJ2-2, the full variable domain reads DSGVTQTPKHLITATGQRVTLRCSPRSGDLSVYWYQQSLDQGLQFLIQYYNGEERAKGNILERFSAQQFPDLHSELNLSSLELGDSALYFCASSAFNTGELFFGEGSRLTVL.

This clone came up once. Other nucleotide sequences from this sample produce the same CDR3. The chain uses TRBV18 and TRBJ1-1; no reliable D call. CDR1 and CDR2 (germline): KGHSH, LQKENI. V was clipped by 1 base and J by 1 base, with 4 bases between them. CDR3 length: 13 amino acids. CDR3 sequence (DNA): TGTGCCAGCTCACCACAGGGGAACACTGAAGCTTTCTTT. This encodes CASSPQGNTEAFF.

The J gene is TRBJ1-6, the V gene TRBV6-5; no clear D gene. Trimming removed 6 bases from V and 2 bases from J, with 8 bases in between. Germline V CDR1 and CDR2: MNHEY, SVGAGI. The CDR3 loop spans 14 amino acids. The CDR3 region is CASSFQAYNSPLHF. The CDR3 bases are TGTGCCAGCAGCTTCCAGGCCTATAATTCACCCCTCCACTTT.

The V gene is TRBV19, the J gene TRBJ2-7; possible D gene TRBD1, 6 bases. The ends were cut back, 3 bases at V and 0 bases at J, with 18 bases in the middle. CDR3 length: 17 residues. CDR1 and CDR2 from the germline V gene are LNHDA and SQIVND (reference sequence). CDR3 region: CASSINPPGQFSYEQYF. CDR3 DNA: TGTGCCAGTAGTATTAACCCCCCGGGACAATTCTCCTACGAGCAGTACTTC. The entire variable domain, with the rest obtained from reference TRBV19 and TRBJ2-7, is as follows: DGGITQSPKYLFRKEGQNVTLSCEQNLNHDAMYWYRQDPGQGLRLIYYSQIVNDFQKGDIAEGYSVSREKKESFPLTVTSAQKNPTAFYLCASSINPPGQFSYEQYFGPGTRLTVT.

This clone appeared a single time. Other DNA sequences in this specimen translate into the identical CDR3. The chain combines TRBV5-1 with TRBJ1-4, with 7 bases lining up with TRBD1. The CDR3 sequence is 15 residues long. Per the germline V gene, CDR1 is SGHRS and CDR2 is YFSETQ. V lost 0 bases to trimming and J lost 8 bases; unmatched junction nucleotides: 7. CDR3 sequence: CASSLGRGGGEKLFF. The CDR3 nucleotides read TGCGCCAGCAGCTTGGGGAGAGGAGGGGGCGAAAAACTGTTTTTT.

The rearrangement uses TRBV6-5 and TRBJ2-7, with 9 bases aligning to TRBD1. Looked up from germline, CDR1 is MNHEY and CDR2 is SVGAGI. The CDR3 loop spans 14 amino acids. The V and J ends lost 4 bases and 6 bases, in that order; junction bases with no gene match: 7. This chain's CDR3 is CASSSGDRVSEQYF. As DNA, the CDR3 is TGTGCCAGCAGTTCAGGGGACAGGGTGAGCGAGCAGTACTTC.

The V call is TRBV5-1, the J call TRBJ1-2, with 7 bases fitting TRBD1. The V segment lost 4 bases and the J segment 2 bases; nucleotides outside the gene matches: 2. CDR3 length: 13 residues. Germline V gene lookup returns CDR1 SGHRS and CDR2 YFSETQ. This chain's CDR3 is CASSQTGNYGYTF. CDR3 nucleotide sequence: TGCGCCAGCAGCCAGACAGGGAACTATGGCTACACCTTC. The full variable domain, with the rest looked up from reference TRBV5-1 and TRBJ1-2, is KAGVTQTPRYLIKTRGQQVTLSCSPISGHRSVSWYQQTPGQGLQFLFEYFSETQRNKGNFPGRFSGRQFSNSRSEMNVSTLELGDSALYLCASSQTGNYGYTFGSGTRLTVV.

As concerns this clone: In the same sample, other DNA sequences code for this CDR3. The V gene is TRBV5-1, the J gene TRBJ2-5, with D possibly matching TRBD2 (7 bases). V was shortened by 4 bases and J by 5 bases, with 18 bases between the two germline ends. CDR3 length: 15 residues. Germline V CDR1 and CDR2: SGHRS, YFSETQ. The CDR3 protein is CASSPTGGPGETQYF. The CDR3 DNA follows: TGCGCCAGCAGCCCCACGGGGGGCCCAGGGGAGACCCAGTACTTC. Based on the CDR3 plus reference TRBV5-1 and TRBJ2-5, the full variable domain is KAGVTQTPRYLIKTRGQQVTLSCSPISGHRSVSWYQQTPGQGLQFLFEYFSETQRNKGNFPGRFSGRQFSNSRSEMNVSTLELGDSALYLCASSPTGGPGETQYFGPGTRLLVL.